This T cell receptor (beta chain) was observed in a study of blood T cells in healthy people across ages. Germline V gene sequence: CDR1 LGHDT, CDR2 YNNKEL (reference sequence). V lost 4 bases and J lost 8, with 25 bases in between. This CDR3 is 17 amino acids long. A second about 7 to 12 cycle PCR used barcoded and J-beta primers. MiXCR, run by TCRdb on the 5' RACE reads, gives a single entry per CDR3 protein. The table lists about 1.5 million distinct CDR3 sequences, around 40% of them singletons. The chain couples TRBV3-1 to TRBJ2-3; D remains unclear. Material for sequencing was blood. This TCR was recovered from a woman aged 18-29 years in good health. This chain's CDR3 is CASSPPSMTVGTTTQYF. The CDR3 coding sequence is TGTGCCAGCAGCCCGCCGTCCATGACGGTGGGCACGACTACGCAGTATTTT.